This T cell receptor beta chain was recorded in a study of blood T cell repertoires in COVID-19. Study information: Samples came from the United States, Italy and Spain, spanning acute and convalescent COVID-19. In each case, the material was cDNA or gDNA derived from T cells, B-cell-depleted T cells, or PBMCs.

As processed by the authors: For nucleated cells, counts were estimated from reference gene primer amplification. Here immunoSEQ multiplex PCR was the method, and the copy in TCRdb shows in-frame clones only, minus some. V, J and clone size derive from that table, while D and trimming were established from the DNA sequence. Of over 85,000 clones listed, roughly 86% are singletons. This CDR3 has 11 amino acids. Trimming cost V 6 bases and J 7 bases, with 10 bases left between them. What was sequenced was peripheral blood. This chain links TRBV12-3 or TRBV12-4 with TRBJ2-7, with D possibly matching TRBD1 (5 bases). The receptor's source is a man aged 35-49 years with active or convalescent COVID-19. The CDR3 here is CASRHRKEQYF. The CDR3 DNA follows: TGTGCCAGCAGACACAGGAAGGAGCAGTACTTC.